This TCR beta chain was sequenced for a study of human CD8 memory T cell subsets. The authors made TCR beta libraries using UMI-labeled 5' RACE. TCRdb reprocessed the 5' RACE reads; each CDR3 protein has one entry and no DNA is given. The clone table shows about 18,000 distinct CDR3 sequences, with the ten largest holding less than 6%. Looked up from germline, CDR1 is SQVTM and CDR2 is ANQGSEA. CDR3 size: 14 residues. Sequences were obtained from CD8+ T cells from PBMCs. The genes are TRBV29-1 and TRBJ2-5; TCRdb reports TRBD2, a call that lacks DNA to check it against. The TCR sequence derives from a human donor in good health. The CDR3 protein is CSVVYRGEQETQYF.